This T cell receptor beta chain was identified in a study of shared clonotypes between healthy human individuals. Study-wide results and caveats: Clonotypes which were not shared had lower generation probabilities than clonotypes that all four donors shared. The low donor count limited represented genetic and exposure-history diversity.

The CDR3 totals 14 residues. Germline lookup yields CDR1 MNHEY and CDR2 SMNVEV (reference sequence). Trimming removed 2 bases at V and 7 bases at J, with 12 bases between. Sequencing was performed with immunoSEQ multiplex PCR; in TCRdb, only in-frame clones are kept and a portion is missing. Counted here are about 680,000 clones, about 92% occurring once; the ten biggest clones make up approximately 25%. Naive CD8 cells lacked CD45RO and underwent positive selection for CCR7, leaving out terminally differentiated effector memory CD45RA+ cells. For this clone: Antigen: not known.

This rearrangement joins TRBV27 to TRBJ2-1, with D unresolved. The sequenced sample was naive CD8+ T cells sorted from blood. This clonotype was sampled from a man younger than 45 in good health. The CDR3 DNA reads TGTGCCAGCAGTTTAAGATCCTTATGGAATGAGCAGTTCTTC. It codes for CASSLRSLWNEQFF.